The 2 T cell receptor beta chains presented below share a single source sample, sequenced in a study of T cells in Graves' hyperthyroidism and ophthalmopathy (dated 2019 in TCRdb). Library generation was performed with multiplex PCR. The data were produced on an Illumina HiSeq 2000. Amplification of TCR beta CDR3 regions was carried out from RNA transcripts. The TCR CDR3 was subjected to a first round of RT-PCR using the HTBI primer set and the Qiagen OneStep RT-PCR kit. TCRdb reanalyzed the raw reads on its own, using fastp at Q25 for trimming and MiXCR for clone calling, and kept in-frame beta chains. Records with the same CDR3 protein are collapsed into one entry carrying the most frequent genes and DNA. The sample table shows some 700,000 distinct CDR3 sequences, and 15% to 20% are seen once. Roughly 15% of the sample is in the top ten clones. Sample: blood. The receptor set was obtained from a man aged 50-59 years with Graves' hyperthyroidism.

The chain is built from TRBV29-1 and TRBJ2-7; tentatively, D is TRBD1 (6 bases). The CDR3 loop spans 12 amino acids. The V end lost 2 bases, the J end lost 4 bases, and 9 bases lay between the germline ends. Germline assignment: CDR1 SQVTM and CDR2 ANQGSEA. Written as DNA, the CDR3 is TGCAGCGTTGAATCGGACAGTTACGAGCAGTACTTC. It translates to CSVESDSYEQYF.

The rearrangement links TRBV4-3 to TRBJ2-3, with D perhaps TRBD1 (5 bases). CDR1 is LGHNA and CDR2 is YSLEER in the germline V gene. Trimming removed 2 bases at V and 3 bases at J, with 9 bases between. The CDR3 consists of 14 residues. The DNA for the CDR3 is TGCGCCAGCAGCCAAACCAGGGTTACAGATACGCAGTATTTT. The encoded protein is CASSQTRVTDTQYF.